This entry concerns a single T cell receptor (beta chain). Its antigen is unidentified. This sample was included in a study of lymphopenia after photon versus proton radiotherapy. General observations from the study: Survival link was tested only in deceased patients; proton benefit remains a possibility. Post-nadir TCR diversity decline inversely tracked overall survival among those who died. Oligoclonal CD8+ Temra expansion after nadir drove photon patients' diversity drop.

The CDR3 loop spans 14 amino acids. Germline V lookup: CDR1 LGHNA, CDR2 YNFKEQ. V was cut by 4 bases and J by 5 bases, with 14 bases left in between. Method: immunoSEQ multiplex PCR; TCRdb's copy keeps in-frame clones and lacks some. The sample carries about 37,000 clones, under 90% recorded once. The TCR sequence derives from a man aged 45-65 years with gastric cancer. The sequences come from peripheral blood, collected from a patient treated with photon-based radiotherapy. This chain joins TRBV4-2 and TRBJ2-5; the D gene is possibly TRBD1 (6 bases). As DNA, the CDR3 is TGTGCCAGCAGCCCCGAGGGGGAAGTGGAGACCCAGTACTTC. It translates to CASSPEGEVETQYF.